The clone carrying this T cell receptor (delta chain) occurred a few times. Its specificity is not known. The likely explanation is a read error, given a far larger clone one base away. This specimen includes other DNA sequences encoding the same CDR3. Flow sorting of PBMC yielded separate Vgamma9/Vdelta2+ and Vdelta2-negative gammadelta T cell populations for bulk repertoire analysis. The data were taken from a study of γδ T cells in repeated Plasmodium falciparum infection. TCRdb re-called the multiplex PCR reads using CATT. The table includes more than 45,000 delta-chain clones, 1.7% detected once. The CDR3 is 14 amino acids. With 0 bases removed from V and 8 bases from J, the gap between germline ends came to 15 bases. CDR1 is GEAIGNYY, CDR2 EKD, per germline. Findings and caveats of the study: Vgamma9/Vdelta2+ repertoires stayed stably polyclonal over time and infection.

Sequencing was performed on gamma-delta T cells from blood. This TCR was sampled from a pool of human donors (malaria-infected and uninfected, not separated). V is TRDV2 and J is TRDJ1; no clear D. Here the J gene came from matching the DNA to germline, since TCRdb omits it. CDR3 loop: CACDTAGRRDKLIF. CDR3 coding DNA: TGTGCCTGTGACACCGCAGGGCGGAGGGACAAACTCATCTTT.